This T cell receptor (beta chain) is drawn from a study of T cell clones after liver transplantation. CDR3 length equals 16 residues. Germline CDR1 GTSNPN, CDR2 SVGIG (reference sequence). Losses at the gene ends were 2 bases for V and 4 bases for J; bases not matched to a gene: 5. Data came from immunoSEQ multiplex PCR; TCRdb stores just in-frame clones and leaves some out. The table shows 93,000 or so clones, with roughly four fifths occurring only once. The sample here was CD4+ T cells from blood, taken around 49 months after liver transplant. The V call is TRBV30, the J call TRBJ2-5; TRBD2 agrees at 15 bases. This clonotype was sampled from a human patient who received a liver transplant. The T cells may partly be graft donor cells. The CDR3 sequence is CAWSSPGLAGGETQYF. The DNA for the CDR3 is TGTGCCTGGAGTTCTCCGGGACTAGCGGGGGGAGAGACCCAGTACTTC.